The 12 T cell receptor beta chains presented below share a single source sample, sequenced in a study of shared clonotypes between healthy human individuals. The table came from immunoSEQ multiplex PCR; TCRdb's copy has only in-frame clones and leaves some out. The data hold more than 400,000 clones, with 90% to 96% observed a single time. The sample was naive CD4+ T cells sorted from blood. Stated subset: CD45RA+ positively selected. These receptors originate from a woman in her twenties or thirties in good health.

The CDR3 DNA reads as TGTGCCTGGGGCGAAAAAACAGGGATGAACACTGAAGCTTTCTTT. Its protein product is CAWGEKTGMNTEAFF. This chain links TRBV30 with TRBJ1-1; a possible D gene is TRBD1 (6 bases). The CDR3 covers 15 residues. The V end was cut by 5 bases, the J end by 0 bases, with 16 bases between. Germline CDR1 GTSNPN, CDR2 SVGIG (reference sequence).

The chain has TRBV30 and TRBJ1-6; 9 bases align to TRBD1. Per the germline V gene, CDR1 is GTSNPN and CDR2 is SVGIG (reference sequence). V trimming: 4 bases; J trimming: 8 bases; junction bases outside the gene matches: 6. The CDR3 has 14 residues. CDR3 loop: CAWMTGGLDSPLHF. The CDR3, as DNA: TGTGCCTGGATGACAGGGGGATTGGATTCACCCCTCCACTTT.

This clone showed up just once. V usage is TRBV7-6 and J usage is TRBJ1-1, with D possibly TRBD1 on 5 matching bases. The ends were cut back, 4 bases at V and 4 bases at J, with 22 bases in the middle. This CDR3 is 17 amino acids long. Germline values: CDR1 SGHVS, CDR2 FNYEAQ. In nucleotides, the CDR3 is TGTGCCAGCAGCTCCAACAATTTCTGGGGGACTATCACTGAAGCTTTCTTT. Translation: CASSSNNFWGTITEAFF. Looking up the rest from reference TRBV7-6 and TRBJ1-1 gives the full variable domain: GAGVSQSPRYKVTKRGQDVALRCDPISGHVSLYWYRQALGQGPEFLTYFNYEAQQDKSGLPNDRFSAERPEGSISTLTIQRTEQRDSAMYRCASSSNNFWGTITEAFFGQGTRLTVV.

The chain joins TRBV11-1 to TRBJ1-2; D possibly corresponds to TRBD1 (6 bases). Germline lookup yields CDR1 SGHAT and CDR2 FQDESV (reference sequence). This CDR3 contains 14 residues. Trimming removed 5 bases at V and 3 bases at J, with 13 bases between. The CDR3 nucleotides are TGTGCCAGCAGCCGGGGGGGGCGAGACTATGGCTACACCTTC. It specifies CASSRGGRDYGYTF.

There are a few counts of this clone. The CDR3 is CASSPREWEPQHF. CDR3 DNA: TGTGCCAGCAGCCCCCGGGAGTGGGAGCCCCAGCATTTT. The chain has TRBV7-9 and TRBJ1-5; D not certain. This CDR3 spans 13 amino acids. V was pared by 5 bases and J by 8 bases, with 13 bases between. In germline, CDR1 is SEHNR, CDR2 FQNEAQ (reference sequence).

V gene TRBV2 combines with J gene TRBJ2-3; 10 positions match TRBD1. There are 17 residues in the CDR3. CDR1 is SNHLY and CDR2 is FYNNEI in the germline V gene. V gave up 6 bases and J gave up 3 bases; unmatched junction bases: 12. CDR3 region: CASSVTGTGVGTDTQYF. The CDR3 DNA sequence: TGTGCCAGCAGCGTGACCGGGACAGGGGTCGGAACAGATACGCAGTATTTT.

The J gene is TRBJ1-1, the V gene TRBV5-1; D is undetermined. Trimming cost V 5 bases and J 1 base, with 6 bases left between them. In germline, CDR1 is SGHRS, CDR2 YFSETQ. This CDR3 is built from 12 residues. CDR3 in DNA: TGCGCCAGCAGTTCAGCGAACACTGAAGCTTTCTTT. This sequence encodes CASSSANTEAFF.

J is TRBJ2-7 and V is TRBV18; no firm D call. V lost 2 bases, J lost 7 bases, and 12 bases lay in between. Germline values: CDR1 KGHSH, CDR2 LQKENI. CDR3 length: 13 residues. CDR3 in DNA: TGTGCCAGCTCACCATCTGAGACTTTTGAGCAGTACTTC. Translating it yields CASSPSETFEQYF. The variable domain in full, with the rest retrieved from reference TRBV18 and TRBJ2-7, is NAGVMQNPRHLVRRRGQEARLRCSPMKGHSHVYWYRQLPEEGLKFMVYLQKENIIDESGMPKERFSAEFPKEGPSILRIQQVVRGDSAAYFCASSPSETFEQYFGPGTRLTVT.

This sequence joins TRBV19 and TRBJ2-3, with D perhaps matching TRBD2 (6 bases). The CDR3 has 14 residues. CDR1 is LNHDA and CDR2 is SQIVND in the germline V gene (reference sequence). V lost 6 bases, J lost 0 bases, and 10 bases lay in between. The CDR3, as DNA: TGTGCCAGTAGCGGGGGACGGAGCACAGATACGCAGTATTTT. Its translation is CASSGGRSTDTQYF.

This clone has a single count. This chain links TRBV5-1 with TRBJ2-1; D tentatively fits TRBD1 or TRBD2 (5 bases each). The CDR3 spans 16 residues. V was shortened by 2 bases and J by 0 bases, with 12 bases between the two germline ends. CDR1 SGHRS and CDR2 YFSETQ come from the germline V gene. This CDR3 reads CASSFGDQGSYNEQFF. The CDR3 coding sequence is TGCGCCAGCAGCTTTGGGGACCAGGGCTCCTACAATGAGCAGTTCTTC.

The chain has TRBV7-8 and TRBJ2-7; D is possibly TRBD1 (5 bases). In germline, CDR1 is SGHVS, CDR2 FQNEAQ. The CDR3 sequence is 18 residues long. Trimming took 6 bases from V and 0 from J, leaving 24 bases between them. CDR3 coding DNA: TGTGCCAGCAGGGGGCGACACTACAGGACGGACGGCTCCTACGAGCAGTACTTC. This codes for CASRGRHYRTDGSYEQYF.

J is TRBJ2-3 and V is TRBV28; no clear D gene. The CDR3 length is 13 residues. CDR1 MDHEN and CDR2 SYDVKM come from the germline V gene. Deletions cut 0 bases from V and 7 bases from J, with 8 bases between. The DNA of the CDR3 is TGTGCCAGCAGTTTATGGACGGGTAATACGCAGTATTTT. Translated, it gives CASSLWTGNTQYF.